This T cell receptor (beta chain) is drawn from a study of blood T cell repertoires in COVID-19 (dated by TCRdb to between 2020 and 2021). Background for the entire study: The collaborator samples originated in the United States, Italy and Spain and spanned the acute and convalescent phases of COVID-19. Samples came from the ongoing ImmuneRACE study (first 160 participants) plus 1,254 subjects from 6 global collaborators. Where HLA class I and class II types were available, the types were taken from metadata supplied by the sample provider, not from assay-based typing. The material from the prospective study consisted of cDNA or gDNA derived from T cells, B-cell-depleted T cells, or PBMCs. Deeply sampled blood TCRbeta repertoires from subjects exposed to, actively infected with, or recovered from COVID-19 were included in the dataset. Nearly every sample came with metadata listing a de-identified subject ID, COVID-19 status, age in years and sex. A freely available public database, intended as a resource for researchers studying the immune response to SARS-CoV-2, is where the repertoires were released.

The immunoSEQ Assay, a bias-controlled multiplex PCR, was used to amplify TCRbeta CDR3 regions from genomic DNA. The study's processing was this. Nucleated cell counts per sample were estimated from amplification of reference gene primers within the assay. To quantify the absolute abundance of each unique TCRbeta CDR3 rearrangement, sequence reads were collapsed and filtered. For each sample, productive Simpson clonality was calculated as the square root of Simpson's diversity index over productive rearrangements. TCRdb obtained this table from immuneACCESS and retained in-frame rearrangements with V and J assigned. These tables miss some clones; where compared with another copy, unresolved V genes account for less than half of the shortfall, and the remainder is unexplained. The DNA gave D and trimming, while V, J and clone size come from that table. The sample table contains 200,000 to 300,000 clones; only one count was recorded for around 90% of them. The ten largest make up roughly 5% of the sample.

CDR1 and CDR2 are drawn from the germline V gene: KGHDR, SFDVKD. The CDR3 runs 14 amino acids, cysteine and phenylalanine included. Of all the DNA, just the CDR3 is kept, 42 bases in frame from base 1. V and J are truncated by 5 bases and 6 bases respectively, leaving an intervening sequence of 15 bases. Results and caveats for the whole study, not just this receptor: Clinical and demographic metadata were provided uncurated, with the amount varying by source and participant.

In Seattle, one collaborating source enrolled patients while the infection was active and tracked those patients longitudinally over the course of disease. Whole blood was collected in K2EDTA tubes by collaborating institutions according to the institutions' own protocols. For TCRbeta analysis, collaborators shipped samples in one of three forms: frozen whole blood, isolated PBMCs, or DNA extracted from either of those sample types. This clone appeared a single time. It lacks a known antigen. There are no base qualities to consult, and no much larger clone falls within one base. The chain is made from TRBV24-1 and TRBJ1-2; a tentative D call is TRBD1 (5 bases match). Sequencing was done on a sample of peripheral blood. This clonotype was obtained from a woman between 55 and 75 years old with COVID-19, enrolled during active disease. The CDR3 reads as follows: CATSAAGGGDGYTF. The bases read TGTGCCACCAGTGCCGCCGGGGGGGGTGATGGCTACACCTTC.